This TCR beta chain was observed in a study of blood T cell repertoires in COVID-19. About the research overall: Acute and convalescent COVID-19 samples came from the United States, Italy and Spain.

Seattle participants joined during active infection and were tracked over time. This clone has at least ten counts. Produced via immunoSEQ multiplex PCR; TCRdb's table is partial and in-frame only. Of approximately 500,000 clones listed, roughly 89% are singletons. The CDR3 is made up of 12 amino acids. Per the germline V gene, CDR1 is LGHDT and CDR2 is YNNKEL (reference sequence). V shed 5 bases, J shed 6 bases, and the junction held 3 bases outside the gene matches. The clonotype was recovered from a woman between 45 and 60 years old with COVID-19, enrolled during active disease. Sequences were obtained from peripheral blood. The chain has TRBV3-1 (or the pseudogene TRBV3-2) and TRBJ1-2, with TRBD1 matching 7 bases. The CDR3 sequence: CASSFGQDGYTF. CDR3 nucleotides: TGTGCCAGCAGCTTCGGACAGGATGGCTACACCTTC.